This is a list of T cell receptor beta chains from one sample in a study of blood T cell repertoires in COVID-19. Assay: immunoSEQ multiplex PCR; the TCRdb copy retains only in-frame clones and omits some. The table records roughly 80,000 clones, about four fifths of them present only once. What was sequenced was peripheral blood. The source is a human donor in a cohort sampled during active COVID-19. CDR3s include the opening cysteine and the closing phenylalanine or tryptophan.

TRBJ1-6,TRBV13,CASRRQGMRNSPLHF
TRBJ1-4,TRBV13,CASSVRLDSEKLFF
TRBJ2-7,TRBV5-7,CASSPTGGEQYF
TRBJ2-2,TRBV5-1,CASSTGTSVGELFF
TRBJ1-1,TRBV7-3,CASSLWAGQSNTEAFF
TRBJ2-5,TRBV7-9,CASSLARTGGETQYF
TRBJ2-7,TRBV7-2,CASAIGQNSYEQYF
TRBJ2-2,TRBV7-6,CASSALSRGTNTGELFF
TRBJ2-3,TRBV7-9,CASSTKRGGPDTQYF
TRBJ1-2,TRBV6-2/TRBV6-3,CASSQYTYGYTF
TRBJ2-2,TRBV18,CASSTGQGPTGELFF
TRBJ2-3,TRBV11-2,CASSWTSGGADTQYF
TRBJ2-7,TRBV7-2,CASSIQAGQGRGEQYF
TRBJ2-2,TRBV6-6,CASKLSNTGELFF
TRBJ2-7,TRBV6-5,CASTSGTSSYEQYF
TRBJ1-3,TRBV5-1,CASSLAEGNTIYF
TRBJ1-2,TRBV6-5,CASSYRGRRIYGYTF
TRBJ2-7,TRBV3-1/TRBV3-2,CASSPGTSDYEQYF
TRBJ2-7,TRBV19,CASRGTRGASSYEQYF
TRBJ1-6,TRBV28,CASRVELGNNSPLHF
TRBJ2-7,TRBV5-1,CASSLARGYEQYF
TRBJ1-2,TRBV4-1,CASSQDITVIKGYTF
TRBJ2-7,TRBV4-1,CASSQERGGPSREQYF
TRBJ2-3,TRBV11-2,CASSFERTDTQYF
TRBJ2-5,TRBV10-1,CASSESRGLETQYF
TRBJ2-7,TRBV7-2,CASKTGTGLEGGQYF
TRBJ1-4,TRBV11-2,CASSLVNPGQGPKLFF
TRBJ2-7,TRBV27,CASSLVGTGGNEQYF
TRBJ2-5,TRBV7-9,CASVPGLRGETQYF
TRBJ2-1,TRBV3-1/TRBV3-2,CASSQGDGGGYNEQFF
TRBJ2-7,TRBV18,CASSRGDSAYEQYF
TRBJ2-7,TRBV7-2,CASSSGLAFTYEQYF
TRBJ1-1,TRBV19,CASKLGLYGNTEAFF
TRBJ2-2,TRBV6-5,CASKGGTGRTGELFF
TRBJ2-6,TRBV7-3,CASSLYPDMASTGANVLTF
TRBJ2-7,TRBV6-5,CASSPTGAEQYF
TRBJ2-5,TRBV18,CASSPFGDQETQYF
TRBJ2-1,TRBV4-1,CASSPTSGGAGSYNEQFF
TRBJ2-3,TRBV5-1,CASSFRPGQPADTQYF